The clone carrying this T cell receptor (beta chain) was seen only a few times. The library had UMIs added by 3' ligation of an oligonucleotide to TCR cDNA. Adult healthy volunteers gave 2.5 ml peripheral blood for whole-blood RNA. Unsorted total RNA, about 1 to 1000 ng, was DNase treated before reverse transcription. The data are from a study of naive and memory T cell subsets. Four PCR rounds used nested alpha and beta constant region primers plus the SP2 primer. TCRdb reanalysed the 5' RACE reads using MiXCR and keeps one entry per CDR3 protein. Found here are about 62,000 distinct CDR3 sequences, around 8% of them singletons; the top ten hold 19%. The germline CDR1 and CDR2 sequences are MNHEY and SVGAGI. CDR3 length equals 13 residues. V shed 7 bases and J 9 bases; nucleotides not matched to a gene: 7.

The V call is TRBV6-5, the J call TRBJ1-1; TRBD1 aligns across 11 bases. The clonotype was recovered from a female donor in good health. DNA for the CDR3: TGTGCCAGCACCGACGGACAGGGGGCAAAAGCTTTCTTT. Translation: CASTDGQGAKAFF.